These 10 T cell receptor beta chains came from one sample sequenced in a study of control samples from healthy donors and cancer patients. Some clones are missing from TCRdb's copy, which holds only in-frame ones; the method was immunoSEQ multiplex PCR. The data contain 140,000 or so clones, roughly nine tenths of them singletons. The sample was blood. These receptors all stem from a man younger than 40 in good health.

The table lists this clone with a few counts. V and J are TRBV7-2 and TRBJ2-1; 9 nucleotides agree with TRBD2. Germline assignment: CDR1 SGHTA and CDR2 FQGNSA. This CDR3 contains 15 residues. Trimming at V came to 3 bases and at J to 7 bases, leaving 7 bases not matched to a gene. CDR3 loop: CASSLVAGGLNEQFF. In DNA form, the CDR3 reads TGTGCCAGCAGCTTGGTCGCGGGGGGGCTGAATGAGCAGTTCTTC.

The V gene is TRBV4-3, the J gene TRBJ2-5; the D gene is possibly TRBD1 (6 bases). Trimming took 2 bases from V and 5 from J, leaving 15 bases between them. Germline V lookup: CDR1 LGHNA, CDR2 YSLEER. This CDR3 region has 15 residues. The CDR3 sequence: CASSQRTRGRETQYF. For the CDR3, the DNA is TGCGCCAGCAGCCAACGCACCAGGGGAAGGGAGACCCAGTACTTC.

The rearrangement uses TRBV4-1 and TRBJ2-5; 9 bases align to TRBD2. The CDR3 extends over 17 amino acids. V trimming: 0 bases; J trimming: 5 bases; junction bases outside the gene matches: 10. Looked up from germline, CDR1 is MGHRA and CDR2 is YSYEKL. The CDR3 sequence is CASSQDTTTSGWETQYF. In DNA, the CDR3 is TGCGCCAGCAGCCAAGACACCACGACTAGCGGTTGGGAGACCCAGTACTTC.

The J gene is TRBJ1-2, the V gene TRBV7-8; the match to TRBD1 covers 11 bases. Germline V gives CDR1 SGHVS, CDR2 FQNEAQ. This CDR3 is 14 amino acids long. J gave up 8 bases and V 1 base, and 3 bases lay outside the gene matches. Written as DNA, the CDR3 is TGTGCCAGCAGCTTAGACTGGACAGGGGGCGGCTACACCTTC. It encodes CASSLDWTGGGYTF.

The chain has TRBV27 and TRBJ2-1, with 9 nucleotides matching TRBD2. The J segment lost 4 bases and the V segment lost 2 bases, leaving 3 bases of the junction unmatched. CDR1 is MNHEY and CDR2 is SMNVEV in the germline V gene (reference sequence). There are 15 residues in the CDR3. For the CDR3, the DNA is TGTGCCAGCAGTTTACCTCTAGCGGGATACAATGAGCAGTTCTTC. Protein: CASSLPLAGYNEQFF.

This chain connects TRBV27 to TRBJ1-3; the D is unclear. Germline lookup yields CDR1 MNHEY and CDR2 SMNVEV (reference sequence). The CDR3 length is 14 residues. V dropped 7 bases and J dropped 1 base, with 11 bases sitting between them. The CDR3 reads CASKTTESGNTIYF. CDR3 DNA sequence: TGTGCCAGCAAAACAACAGAGTCTGGAAACACCATATATTTT.

This chain connects TRBV3-1 (or the pseudogene TRBV3-2) to TRBJ2-5, with no clear D. CDR1 LGHDT and CDR2 YNNKEL come from the germline V gene (reference sequence). Trimming removed 3 bases from V and 1 base from J, with 9 bases in between. The CDR3 runs 14 residues. CDR3 sequence (DNA): TGTGCCAGCAGCCACTCTACTACCCAAGAGACCCAGTACTTC. It codes for CASSHSTTQETQYF.

This chain uses TRBV6-2 or TRBV6-3 with TRBJ1-1; a possible D gene is TRBD1 (5 bases). Germline V gives CDR1 MNHEY, CDR2 SVGEGT. This CDR3 contains 14 residues. Trimming took 2 bases from V and 4 from J, leaving 11 bases between them. The CDR3 coding sequence is TGTGCCAGCAGTTACGGGGACGGGGGCACTGAAGCTTTCTTT. Its protein product is CASSYGDGGTEAFF.

The chain has TRBV10-3 and TRBJ2-7; TRBD1 might be the D (6 bases). The V end was cut by 7 bases, the J end by 0 bases, with 16 bases between. CDR1 and CDR2 (germline): ENHRY, SYGVKD. The CDR3 runs 15 residues. CDR3 nucleotides: TGTGCCATCACTCAGGGGCCCCGGAGCTCCTACGAGCAGTACTTC. Encoded protein: CAITQGPRSSYEQYF.

The J gene is TRBJ2-1, the V gene TRBV25-1; the match to TRBD2 covers 15 bases. The CDR3 totals 18 residues. With V trimmed by 3 bases and J by 9 bases, 12 bases remained unmatched. Germline V CDR1 and CDR2: MGHDK, SYGVNS. This CDR3 reads CASSESGLAGGTYAEQFF. The DNA for the CDR3 is TGTGCCAGCAGTGAGTCGGGACTAGCGGGAGGAACATACGCTGAGCAGTTCTTC.